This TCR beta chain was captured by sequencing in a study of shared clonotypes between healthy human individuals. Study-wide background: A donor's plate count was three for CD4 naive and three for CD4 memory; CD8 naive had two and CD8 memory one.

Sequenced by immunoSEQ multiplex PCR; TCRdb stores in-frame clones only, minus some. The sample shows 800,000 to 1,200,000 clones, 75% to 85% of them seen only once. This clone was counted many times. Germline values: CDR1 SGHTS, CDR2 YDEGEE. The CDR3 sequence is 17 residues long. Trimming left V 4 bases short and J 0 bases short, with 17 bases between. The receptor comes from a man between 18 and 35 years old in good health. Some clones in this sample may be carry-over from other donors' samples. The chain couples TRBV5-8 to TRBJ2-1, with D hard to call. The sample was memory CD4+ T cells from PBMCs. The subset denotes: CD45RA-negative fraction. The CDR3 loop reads CASSNLLDPDSYNEQFF. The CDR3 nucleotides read TGTGCCAGCAGCAACTTACTGGACCCGGACTCCTACAATGAGCAGTTCTTC.